This TCR beta chain was recorded in a study of vaccination effects on CD4 cells after COVID-19. About the research overall: Post-vaccine sample collection fell at a median of 72 days after the second dose.

This CDR3 region has 12 residues. V dropped 7 bases and J dropped 3; count of bases not matched to a gene: 3. CDR1 is MDHEN, CDR2 SYDVKM, per germline. Sequencing was performed with immunoSEQ multiplex PCR; in TCRdb, only in-frame clones are kept and a portion is missing. The sample consists of some 60,000 clones, around 84% of them appearing once. Findings and limits, study-wide: Infection- and vaccine-induced clones contracted markedly late after vaccination.

Following culture for more than 9 days, CD4+ T cells were isolated. Two-dose BNT162b2 or mRNA-1273 vaccination was given to participants. Nucleocapsid antibodies stayed negative before and after vaccination, showing no earlier SARS-CoV-2 infection. Concerning this clone: Its antigen is not known.

The sample was CD4+ T cells from PBMCs cultured without peptide, taken after COVID-19 vaccination. The receptor was derived from a human donor who received a COVID-19 vaccine. The chain recombines TRBV28 with TRBJ2-7, with 7 bases aligning to TRBD1. CDR3 in amino acids: CASKGARYEQYF. CDR3 nucleotide sequence: TGTGCCAGCAAGGGGGCCCGCTACGAGCAGTACTTC.